The rows below give T cell receptor beta chains drawn from one sample of a study of T cell repertoires in cytomegalovirus infection. MiXCR was run by TCRdb on the reads, yielding one entry per CDR3 protein. The sample records 560,000 or so distinct CDR3 sequences, about 17% being singletons. Material for sequencing was CD8+ T cells from PBMCs. These receptors all come from a human donor in good health (CMV status not recorded). Some clones in this sample may be carry-over from other donors' samples. Each CDR3 is given with its conserved first and last residue. The D gene is left open where the match is weak. Clone size is not always given. Where it is, it says once, few, many or a class for expanded clones.

V	J	length	size	D	DNA	CDR3
TRBV20-1	TRBJ2-7	15	NA	NA	TGCAGTGCTAGAGAAGGAGGGGGCCCGTCCTACGAGCAGTACTTC	CSAREGGGPSYEQYF
TRBV28	TRBJ2-1	13	many	NA	TGTGCCAGCACCCAGACCGAGGTAGGGCCGCAGTTCTTC	CASTQTEVGPQFF
TRBV25-1	TRBJ1-4	13	many	NA	TGTGCCAGCAGTGAATGGCGAAATGAAAAACTGTTTTTT	CASSEWRNEKLFF
TRBV5-4	TRBJ1-2	14	NA	NA	TGTGCCAGCAGCTCGGACGGGATGAGCTATGGCTACACCTTC	CASSSDGMSYGYTF
TRBV10-3	TRBJ2-2	16	NA	TRBD2	TGTGCCATCATGGGCGTGAGCGGGACGAACACCGGGGAGCTGTTTTTT	CAIMGVSGTNTGELFF
TRBV7-9	TRBJ2-7	13	many	NA	TGTGCCAGCAGCCCCCGGGACCGCTACGAGCAGTACTTC	CASSPRDRYEQYF
TRBV27	TRBJ1-1	14	few	NA	TGTGCCAGCAGTTTAGCCAGAATGAACACTGAAGCTTTCTTT	CASSLARMNTEAFF
TRBV2	TRBJ1-1	13	NA	NA	TGTGCCAGCCCCGGGGGTAAGAACACTGAAGCTTTCTTT	CASPGGKNTEAFF
TRBV6-5	TRBJ2-1	16	few	NA	TGTGCCAGCAGCCCGGGGGAGGGGGCACCTTACAATGAGCAGTTCTTC	CASSPGEGAPYNEQFF
TRBV13	TRBJ1-6	15	once	NA	TGTGCCAGCAGCGCTACGGACGACGGTAATTCACCCCTCCACTTT	CASSATDDGNSPLHF